Shown below are 32 T cell receptor beta chains from a single sample sequenced in a study of metastatic and nonmetastatic thyroid tumors. Prior to thyroid surgery, none of the patients had received any treatment. Using MiXCR, TCRdb re-called clones from the PCR reads. The sample has 43,000 or so clones; roughly a quarter are singletons. Sequencing was performed on blood. The receptors shown here come from a male donor with papillary thyroid cancer or a benign thyroid nodule (not recorded which). Some clones in this sample may be carry-over from other donors' samples.

This clone has a count of ten or more. V is TRBV5-1 and J is TRBJ2-1, with 10 positions matching TRBD2. Looked up from germline, CDR1 is SGHRS and CDR2 is YFSETQ. Trimming at V came to 5 bases and at J to 0 bases, leaving 11 bases not matched to a gene. The CDR3 runs 18 residues. CDR3: CASRRGAGGSSSYNEQFF. In DNA form, the CDR3 reads TGCGCCAGCAGAAGGGGAGCGGGAGGGTCCAGCTCCTACAATGAGCAGTTCTTC.

The rearrangement joins TRBV29-1 to TRBJ2-5; TRBD2 aligns across 12 bases. The CDR3 is 15 amino acids. V was clipped by 4 bases and J by 5 bases; unmatched bases: 8. Germline CDR1 is SQVTM and CDR2 is ANQGSEA. DNA of the CDR3: TGCAGCGTTGCGGCTAGCGGGGGGGCCGGGGAGACCCAGTACTTC. This encodes CSVAASGGAGETQYF.

This clone came up many times. Being one base from a much bigger clone, this may be a read error. Other DNA sequences within the sample encode an identical CDR3. The V and J genes are TRBV27 and TRBJ2-5; tentatively, D is TRBD1 (6 bases). The ends were cut back, 7 bases at V and 7 bases at J, with 10 bases in the middle. Germline V gives CDR1 MNHEY, CDR2 SMNVEV (reference sequence). The CDR3 totals 11 residues. CDR3 sequence (DNA): TGTGCCAGCACCCGAGGGGGGACCCAGTACTTC. This translates into CASTRGGTQYF.

This clone was observed a few times. The chain carries TRBV5-4 and TRBJ2-5; possible D gene TRBD2, 6 bases. The CDR3 loop spans 15 amino acids. CDR1 is SGHNT and CDR2 is YYREEE in the germline V gene (reference sequence). V was shortened by 0 bases and J by 5 bases, with 14 bases between the two germline ends. The CDR3 nucleotides read TGTGCCAGCAGCTTGGACGGAGGGCAAGTCGAGACCCAGTACTTC. Its translation: CASSLDGGQVETQYF.

The chain uses TRBV20-1 and TRBJ1-1; possibly TRBD1 for D (5 bases). Germline CDR1 DFQATT, CDR2 SNEGSKA (reference sequence). V gave up 3 bases and J gave up 11 bases, with 22 bases separating them. This CDR3 spans 14 amino acids. Here the CDR3 reads CSARDPVREGRAFF. Here the CDR3 DNA reads TGCAGTGCTAGGGACCCCGTGAGAGAGGGGCGGGCTTTCTTT.

This clone was recorded at least ten times. The chain is built from TRBV29-1 and TRBJ2-6; D not resolved. Germline CDR1 SQVTM, CDR2 ANQGSEA. The CDR3 has 15 amino acids. The ends were cut back, 7 bases at V and 0 bases at J, with 13 bases in the middle. CDR3 DNA sequence: TGCAGCGCAGACCTCGGCCCCTCTGGGGCCAACGTCCTGACTTTC. This translates into CSADLGPSGANVLTF.

By share of the sample, this clone is medium-sized. The chain links TRBV27 to TRBJ2-7; D is ambiguous. With 5 bases removed from V and 0 bases from J, the gap between germline ends came to 11 bases. The CDR3 consists of 14 residues. Germline lookup yields CDR1 MNHEY and CDR2 SMNVEV (reference sequence). The CDR3, as DNA: TGTGCCAGCAGTACCCTCGGGCCCTCCTACGAGCAGTACTTC. As protein: CASSTLGPSYEQYF.

This clone has more than one count but fewer than ten. The chain couples TRBV6-1 to TRBJ1-2, with 11 bases that match TRBD1. After removal of 7 bases from V and 3 bases from J, the junction contained 7 bases not matched to a gene. This CDR3 contains 15 residues. From germline, CDR1 is MNHNS and CDR2 SASEGT. DNA for the CDR3: TGTGCCAGCATAAAAGGACAGGGGGCTCACTATGGCTACACCTTC. Its translation: CASIKGQGAHYGYTF.

This clone was detected many times. V and J are TRBV10-3 and TRBJ1-3; a weak D match, TRBD1 (5 bases). Germline V gives CDR1 ENHRY, CDR2 SYGVKD. This CDR3 has 13 residues. V lost 5 bases and J lost 2, with 7 bases in between. The CDR3 loop reads CAISTGPGNTIYF. The DNA of the CDR3 is TGTGCCATCAGTACGGGACCTGGAAACACCATATATTTT.

The table lists this clone with many counts. Other DNA sequences of this sample code for an identical CDR3. This chain joins TRBV18 and TRBJ2-7, with a possible D match to TRBD2 (6 bases). CDR1 KGHSH and CDR2 LQKENI come from the germline V gene. The CDR3 is 12 residues long. The germline V and J ends were trimmed by 3 bases and 12 bases, with 15 bases remaining between them. As DNA, the CDR3 is TGTGCCAGCTCACCGCGGGACGCCCTTCCGTACTTC. The encoded protein is CASSPRDALPYF. Using reference TRBV18 and TRBJ2-7 for the parts outside the CDR3, the full variable domain is NAGVMQNPRHLVRRRGQEARLRCSPMKGHSHVYWYRQLPEEGLKFMVYLQKENIIDESGMPKERFSAEFPKEGPSILRIQQVVRGDSAAYFCASSPRDALPYFGPGTRLTVT.

Ten or more counts support this clone. The chain combines TRBV5-4 with TRBJ2-7; unclear D gene. V was shortened by 4 bases and J by 3 bases, with 14 bases between the two germline ends. CDR3 size: 14 residues. CDR1 is SGHNT and CDR2 is YYREEE in the germline V gene (reference sequence). CDR3 nucleotide sequence: TGTGCCAGCAGCGCGACCAGGACGGGCTACGAGCAGTACTTC. Protein: CASSATRTGYEQYF. Looking up the rest from reference TRBV5-4 and TRBJ2-7 gives the full variable domain: ETGVTQSPTHLIKTRGQQVTLRCSSQSGHNTVSWYQQALGQGPQFIFQYYREEENGRGNFPPRFSGLQFPNYSSELNVNALELDDSALYLCASSATRTGYEQYFGPGTRLTVT.

There are a few counts of this clone. The chain recombines TRBV28 with TRBJ1-1, with D maybe TRBD1 (6 bases). V lost 3 bases and J lost 4, with 12 bases in between. Germline V gene lookup returns CDR1 MDHEN and CDR2 SYDVKM. This CDR3 contains 14 residues. The CDR3 bases are TGTGCCAGCAGTTTTTTGGGGGCTGGCACTGAAGCTTTCTTT. It yields the protein CASSFLGAGTEAFF.

In this sample, this clone turned up many times. V and J are TRBV13 and TRBJ2-2, with TRBD2 identical over 10 bases. Germline CDR1 reads PRHDT; CDR2 reads FYEKMQ (reference sequence). With 0 bases clipped from V and 2 bases from J, the junction kept 9 bases outside the gene matches. The CDR3 runs 19 residues. The CDR3 DNA reads TGTGCCAGCAGCTTAGGTAGTGTGCGGACTAGCGGAAACACCGGGGAGCTGTTTTTT. Protein: CASSLGSVRTSGNTGELFF.

This clone has at least ten counts. The chain combines TRBV6-5 with TRBJ1-4; D might be TRBD1 (6 bases). The germline gives CDR1 MNHEY, CDR2 SVGAGI. The CDR3 runs 19 residues. Trimming removed 1 base from V and 0 bases from J, with 18 bases in between. DNA for the CDR3: TGTGCCAGCAGTTACTTTGTGCCGGGACAAGTTCCAACTAATGAAAAACTGTTTTTT. The encoded protein is CASSYFVPGQVPTNEKLFF.

The rearrangement uses TRBV27 and TRBJ2-1; 9 bases line up with TRBD1. This CDR3 has 16 residues. V gave up 3 bases and J gave up 1 base; unmatched junction bases: 4. CDR1 is MNHEY and CDR2 is SMNVEV in the germline V gene (reference sequence). The CDR3 DNA reads as TGTGCCAGCAGTTTCCTCGGACAGGGGTCCTACAATGAGCAGTTCTTC. Its translation is CASSFLGQGSYNEQFF.

With respect to this clone: This may stem from a read error, because a much larger clone lies one nucleotide away. Without the conserved terminal phenylalanine or tryptophan, this CDR3 likely stems from a read error. The rearrangement links TRBV29-1 to TRBJ1-1; 8 bases are a match to TRBD1. The CDR3 runs to 13 residues. Unmatched junction bases numbered 4, after V lost 7 bases and J lost 0 bases. Germline V lookup: CDR1 SQVTM, CDR2 ANQGSEA. In DNA form, the CDR3 reads TGCAGCGCCTGGGGACAGGTGAACACTGAAGCTTTCTTA. Residues: CSAWGQVNTEAFL.

This clone was recorded at least ten times. J is TRBJ1-4 and V is TRBV12-3 or TRBV12-4; 7 bases line up with TRBD1. CDR3 length: 16 amino acids. J was trimmed by 5 bases and V by 6 bases; bases with no gene match: 12. CDR3 nucleotides: TGTGCCAGCAGGCCTCCCCGACAGGGCCGAAATGAAAAACTGTTTTTT. Its translation: CASRPPRQGRNEKLFF.

This clone was counted many times. The CDR3 DNA reads as TGCAGTGCTTCTCCGATCGGGACTAGCGCCTCCTACGAGCAGTACTTC. Translating it yields CSASPIGTSASYEQYF. J is TRBJ2-7 and V is TRBV20-1; 10 bases align to TRBD2. J lost 0 bases, V lost 5 bases, and 10 bases had no gene match. Per the germline V gene, CDR1 is DFQATT and CDR2 is SNEGSKA (reference sequence). This CDR3 has 16 residues.

The gene calls are TRBV15 and TRBJ2-2; D is unclear. Germline lookup yields CDR1 LNHNV and CDR2 YYDKDF (reference sequence). Trimming removed 5 bases at V and 6 bases at J, with 13 bases between. This CDR3 has 14 residues. In nucleotides, the CDR3 is TGTGCCACCAGCGACTTATCTTCTGCCGGGGAGCTGTTTTTT. It specifies CATSDLSSAGELFF.

This clone was detected many times. A much larger clone differs from this one at a single base, so this may be a read error. The chain couples TRBV7-9 to TRBJ2-1, with 9 bases matching TRBD2. CDR1 is SEHNR and CDR2 is FQNEAQ in the germline V gene (reference sequence). V lost 7 bases, J lost 15 bases, and 16 bases stayed unmatched. The CDR3 runs to 14 residues. The CDR3 region has the DNA TGTGCCAGCACCAGACCTGCCCTAGCGGGGACGGTGTTCTTC. As protein: CASTRPALAGTVFF.

This clone was counted many times. The V gene is TRBV28, the J gene TRBJ2-5; D gene uncertain. CDR3 length: 12 residues. The germline V and J ends were trimmed by 4 bases and 1 base, with 4 bases remaining between them. In germline, CDR1 is MDHEN, CDR2 SYDVKM. Written as DNA, the CDR3 is TGTGCCAGCAGTTCCCTCCAAGAGACCCAGTACTTC. Protein: CASSSLQETQYF.

The sample holds many counts of this clone. A junction end diverges from the germline sequence, so it may reflect a read error. The J gene is TRBJ1-6, the V gene TRBV20-1, with 9 nucleotides matching TRBD1. This CDR3 has 14 amino acids. In germline, CDR1 is DFQATT, CDR2 SNEGSKA (reference sequence). The CDR3 bases are TGCAGTGCCAGGTGGGACAGGGATAACTCACCCCTCCACTTT. This sequence encodes CSARWDRDNSPLHF.

A remark on this clone: One end of the junction varies from germline; a read error may be responsible. This chain uses TRBV9 with TRBJ2-2; D is unclear. The CDR3 has 15 amino acids. Germline-derived CDR1 and CDR2 are SGDLS and YYNGEE. CDR3: CASSVRLVCTWELFF. The CDR3, as DNA: TGTGCCAGCAGCGTACGCCTTGTATGCACCTGGGAGCTGTTTTTT.

Notes on this clone: A junction end diverges from the germline sequence, so it may reflect a read error. This rearrangement joins TRBV30 to TRBJ2-2; a weak D match, TRBD1 (5 bases). Germline loops: CDR1 GTSNPN, CDR2 SVGIG (reference sequence). CDR3 length equals 11 residues. CDR3 nucleotide sequence: TGCTCGATCAGGGATGCCGGGGAGCTGTTTTTT. Protein: CSIRDAGELFF. The variable domain in full, completed from reference TRBV30 and TRBJ2-2, reads SQTIHQWPATLVQPVGSPLSLECTVEGTSNPNLYWYRQAAGRGLQLLFYSVGIGQISSEVPQNLSASRPQDRQFILSSKKLLLSDSGFYLCSIRDAGELFFGEGSRLTVL.

This clone has only a few counts. This rearrangement joins TRBV29-1 to TRBJ2-1; possibly TRBD2 for D (6 bases). Deletions cut 8 bases from V and 4 bases from J, with 15 bases between. Germline values: CDR1 SQVTM, CDR2 ANQGSEA. CDR3 length: 13 amino acids. The CDR3 sequence is CSSAVGGYNEQFF. The CDR3 DNA reads as TGCAGCTCCGCAGTGGGGGGTTACAATGAGCAGTTCTTC.

This clone has at least ten counts. The chain combines TRBV30 with TRBJ2-2; 8 bases are shared with TRBD2. Trimming at V came to 5 bases and at J to 1 base, leaving 6 bases not matched to a gene. The CDR3 covers 15 residues. Germline V gene lookup returns CDR1 GTSNPN and CDR2 SVGIG (reference sequence). Here the CDR3 DNA reads TGTGCCTGGCAACTAGCGGCTCTGAACACCGGGGAGCTGTTTTTT. This encodes CAWQLAALNTGELFF.

This clone has a count of ten or more. The chain recombines TRBV7-9 with TRBJ2-5; TRBD2 agrees at 10 bases. CDR1 is SEHNR, CDR2 FQNEAQ, per germline (reference sequence). This CDR3 spans 16 amino acids. J was trimmed by 4 bases and V by 8 bases; bases with no gene match: 13. CDR3 in DNA: TGTGCCAGCGGCGGGGCTAGCGGGAGAGGGATAGAGACCCAGTACTTC. This sequence encodes CASGGASGRGIETQYF.

About this clone itself: The same CDR3 is also encoded by other DNA sequences in this sample. J is TRBJ2-5 and V is TRBV6-1; 7 positions match TRBD2. Germline assignment: CDR1 MNHNS and CDR2 SASEGT. CDR3 size: 18 residues. Trimming at V came to 6 bases and at J to 4 bases, leaving 20 bases not matched to a gene. The CDR3 DNA reads as TGTGCCAGCAGCCCCCTCGCCCCTAGCGGTAGCGTGAGAGAGACCCAGTACTTC. Translation gives CASSPLAPSGSVRETQYF.

There are many counts of this clone. This sequence joins TRBV5-3 and TRBJ2-7; D is perhaps TRBD2 (5 bases). TRBV5-3 is treated as an ORF (open reading frame) with a function not yet certain. Trimming left V 10 bases short and J 0 bases short, with 17 bases between. This CDR3 spans 14 amino acids. This CDR3 reads CAGSSRPNSYEQYF. For the CDR3, the DNA is TGTGCCGGGAGTTCTCGGCCCAACTCCTACGAGCAGTACTTC.

The chain combines TRBV28 with TRBJ2-7; 10 bases line up with TRBD1. The V gene end was trimmed by 8 bases and the J gene end by 3 bases; junction bases not matched to a gene: 7. The CDR3 sequence is 14 residues long. CDR1 and CDR2 from the germline V gene are MDHEN and SYDVKM. CDR3 in DNA: TGTGCCAGCCTCCTGGGACAGGGGAACTACGAGCAGTACTTC. It specifies CASLLGQGNYEQYF.

This chain uses TRBV20-1 with TRBJ2-1, with D possibly TRBD1 on 6 matching bases. Germline V gene sequence: CDR1 DFQATT, CDR2 SNEGSKA (reference sequence). This CDR3 is built from 14 residues. V lost 0 bases and J lost 6, with 12 bases in between. CDR3 region: CSARETGLFNEQFF. The CDR3 DNA is TGCAGTGCTAGAGAGACAGGCCTTTTCAATGAGCAGTTCTTC.

This clone was observed at least ten times. The chain employs TRBV20-1 and TRBJ2-7; 10 nucleotides align to TRBD2. Per germline, CDR1 DFQATT and CDR2 SNEGSKA (reference sequence). Unmatched junction bases numbered 15, after V lost 7 bases and J lost 0 bases. This CDR3 comprises 17 residues. CDR3 sequence: CSVGLPRLAGLSYEQYF. The CDR3 nucleotides are TGCAGTGTCGGACTCCCCAGACTAGCGGGTCTCTCCTACGAGCAGTACTTC.